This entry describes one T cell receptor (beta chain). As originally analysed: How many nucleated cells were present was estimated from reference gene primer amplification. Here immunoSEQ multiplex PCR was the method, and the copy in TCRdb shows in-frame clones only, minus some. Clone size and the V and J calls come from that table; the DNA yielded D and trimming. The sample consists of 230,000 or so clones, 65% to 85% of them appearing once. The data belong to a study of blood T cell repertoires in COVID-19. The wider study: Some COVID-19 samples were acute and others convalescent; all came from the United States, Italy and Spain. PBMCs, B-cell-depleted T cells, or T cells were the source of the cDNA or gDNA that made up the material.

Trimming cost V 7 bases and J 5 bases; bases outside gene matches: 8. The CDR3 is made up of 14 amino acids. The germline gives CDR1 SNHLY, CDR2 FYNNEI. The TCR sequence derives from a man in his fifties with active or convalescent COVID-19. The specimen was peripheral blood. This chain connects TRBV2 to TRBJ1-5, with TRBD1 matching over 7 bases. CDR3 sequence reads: CASTWDSSDQPQHF. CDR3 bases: TGTGCCAGCACCTGGGACAGTTCGGATCAGCCCCAGCATTTT.